This TCR beta chain was retrieved from a study of T cells in localized non-small cell lung cancer (dated by TCRdb to between 2020 and 2021). For the study in its entirety: T cell repertoires of more than 200 early-stage NSCLC patients were analyzed, with tumors being compared against uninvolved tumor-adjacent lungs. A mean age of approximately 66 years was recorded for the NSCLC patients, of whom 129 were male and more than 85 were female. All 230 or so NSCLC patients in the cohort were treatment-naive and had localized lung tumors that were resected.

Concerning this clone itself: It lacks a known antigen. Base-call qualities are not available, and no considerably larger clone is one nucleotide away.

TCR beta CDR3 regions were sequenced from DNA using the immunoSEQ Assay. Regarding the original processing steps: T cell density was computed as TCR beta template counts normalized to usable DNA estimated by amplifying housekeeping genes. The preseqR package was used to estimate richness by extrapolating to 400,000 templates for PBMC samples and to 120,000 templates for tissue samples. Clonality was defined as one minus Pielou's evenness. To identify tissue-enriched TCRs, differential abundance testing was run on productive amino-acid clonotypes with a minimum total count of 5 and an alpha of 0.1. The Jaccard Index and the Morisita Overlap Index were used to measure repertoire overlap between compartments. TCR beta CDR3s were clustered by GLIPH together with public tetramer-defined viral CDR3s, and at least three viral sequences plus V-gene enrichment were required for viral motifs. Not all clones reach the TCRdb copy of this immuneACCESS table, which keeps in-frame sequences only. Checked studies attribute under half of the gap to unresolved V genes and leave the rest unexplained. The V and J calls and the clone size are those of that table, but D and trimming were determined from the DNA. The sample includes roughly 36,000 clones, with around 79% observed a single time. The top ten constitute roughly 35% of the sample.

Via the germline V gene, CDR1 is SGHRS and CDR2 YFSETQ. The V end gives up 8 bases and the J end 1 base, leaving 5 bases in the junction not matched to a gene. The CDR3 holds 13 amino acids from the cysteine to the phenylalanine. The sequence is cut down to CDR3 DNA, 39 bases in frame from base 1. Overall study outcomes, separate from this receptor: Multi-region tumor sequencing was not performed, so intratumor heterogeneity could not be excluded. Longer overall survival was associated with higher blood T cell density, whereas shorter survival was associated with higher adjacent-lung clonality. Because of the exploratory design, TCR variables were selected using unadjusted p-values without false-discovery rate correction. The highest T cell clonality was observed in uninvolved tumor-adjacent lung, where clonality exceeded that of tumor, suggesting that antigenic responses were more focused in uninvolved tumor-adjacent lung. A median of about 61 of the top 100 tumor clones turned up in the paired uninvolved adjacent lung, and around 27 of those clones also ranked among the top 100 of that same adjacent lung.

At diagnosis, tumor, uninvolved tumor-adjacent lung and peripheral blood were collected and then preserved as a mix of FFPE and fresh-frozen material. For TCR repertoire profiling, the blood samples were analyzed as peripheral blood mononuclear cells. Sequencing used PBMCs, obtained before any cancer treatment. This chain joins TRBV5-1 to TRBJ2-5; 7 of the junction bases match TRBD1. The source of this sequence is a woman aged 40-69 years with stage II squamous cell lung carcinoma. The CDR3 sequence is CASSRDSQETQYF. The nucleotide sequence is TGCGCCAGTTCGAGGGACAGCCAAGAGACCCAGTACTTC.